The 20 T cell receptor beta chains below were found in one sample sequenced in a study of PD-1 blockade in classical Hodgkin lymphoma. Each of the patients experienced relapse following autologous stem cell transplantation, and their brentuximab vedotin exposure differed. The method was immunoSEQ multiplex PCR; TCRdb's version includes in-frame clones alone and lacks a portion of them. The sample includes 57,000 or so clones, approximately 90% seen only once; the top ten take approximately 12%. Sequencing was performed on peripheral blood mononuclear cells (PBMCs), taken at baseline. These TCRs come from a human donor with classical Hodgkin lymphoma.

The chain joins TRBV11-1 to TRBJ2-7, with D possibly TRBD2 on 6 matching bases. The CDR3 length is 15 residues. The V end lost 2 bases, the J end lost 4 bases, and 15 bases lay between the germline ends. In germline, CDR1 is SGHAT, CDR2 FQDESV (reference sequence). The CDR3 region has the DNA TGTGCCAGCAGCTTATTCCCGGGAGAGGGGTACGAGCAGTACTTC. Its translation is CASSLFPGEGYEQYF.

CDR3 region: CASSQDRSGGGETQYF. The CDR3 region has the DNA TGCGCCAGCAGCCAAGATCGTAGCGGGGGGGGCGAGACCCAGTACTTC. This chain uses TRBV4-3 with TRBJ2-5, with 11 bases fitting TRBD2. The CDR3 is 16 amino acids. J was trimmed by 5 bases and V by 0 bases; bases with no gene match: 5. Looked up from germline, CDR1 is LGHNA and CDR2 is YSLEER.

The chain joins TRBV10-2 to TRBJ2-6; D uncertain. Germline CDR1 and CDR2: WSHSY and SAAADI. CDR3 length: 15 amino acids. Trimming left V 2 bases short and J 0 bases short, with 5 bases between. The CDR3 here is CASSEVLSGANVLTF. CDR3 coding DNA: TGCGCCAGCAGTGAGGTCCTCTCTGGGGCCAACGTCCTGACTTTC.

The chain couples TRBV5-8 to TRBJ1-2; the D is unclear. The CDR3 runs to 13 residues. From germline, CDR1 is SGHTS and CDR2 YDEGEE. Trimming pared 0 bases from V and 6 bases from J, leaving 9 bases between. In DNA, the CDR3 is TGTGCCAGCAGCTTGGGAAGGCTAAATGGCTACACCTTC. Protein product: CASSLGRLNGYTF.

The sample holds one count of this clone. This chain uses TRBV30 with TRBJ2-7; D may be TRBD2 (7 bases). The CDR3 sequence is 14 residues long. Germline V gene data show CDR1 as GTSNPN and CDR2 as SVGIG (reference sequence). The V end lost 2 bases, the J end lost 3 bases, and 14 bases lay between the germline ends. CDR3 amino acids: CAWSRGGEFYEQYF. CDR3 bases: TGTGCCTGGAGTAGGGGGGGGGAATTCTACGAGCAGTACTTC.

The rearrangement uses TRBV18 and TRBJ2-5, with D possibly being TRBD2 (6 bases). The length of the CDR3 is 16 residues. The V end was cut by 3 bases, the J end by 2 bases, with 16 bases between. Germline V lookup: CDR1 KGHSH, CDR2 LQKENI. The CDR3 spells CASSPGGLALQETQYF. DNA of the CDR3: TGTGCCAGCTCACCGGGGGGACTCGCACTTCAAGAGACCCAGTACTTC.

The rearrangement uses TRBV25-1 and TRBJ2-2, with D unresolved. The CDR3 spans 16 residues. Trimming left V 7 bases short and J 3 bases short, with 18 bases between. Germline V CDR1 and CDR2: MGHDK, SYGVNS. The CDR3 DNA is TGTGCCAGCACTCAAACCGGGTCCACTCACACCGGGGAGCTGTTTTTT. Translation gives CASTQTGSTHTGELFF.

The J gene is TRBJ1-1, the V gene TRBV5-1; D unresolved. The CDR3 has 13 residues. V lost 4 bases and J lost 6, with 13 bases in between. Germline-derived CDR1 and CDR2 are SGHRS and YFSETQ. The CDR3 is CASSRGRKAEAFF. CDR3 DNA: TGCGCCAGCAGCCGGGGTAGGAAGGCTGAAGCTTTCTTT. The full variable domain, its missing parts supplied by reference TRBV5-1 and TRBJ1-1, is KAGVTQTPRYLIKTRGQQVTLSCSPISGHRSVSWYQQTPGQGLQFLFEYFSETQRNKGNFPGRFSGRQFSNSRSEMNVSTLELGDSALYLCASSRGRKAEAFFGQGTRLTVV.

The CDR3 nucleotides read TGTGCCAGCAGCTTAGGAGTCAGCACTCGAACGGAAGCTTTCTTT. Protein product: CASSLGVSTRTEAFF. V gene TRBV7-8 combines with J gene TRBJ1-1, with D hard to call. The V gene lost 1 base and the J gene lost 8 bases, with 17 bases spanning the gap. CDR3 size: 15 residues. Per the germline V gene, CDR1 is SGHVS and CDR2 is FQNEAQ.

The chain carries TRBV7-2 and TRBJ2-5; unclear D gene. The CDR3 has 10 amino acids. Germline lookup yields CDR1 SGHTA and CDR2 FQGNSA. With 8 bases removed from V and 1 base from J, the gap between germline ends came to 2 bases. The chain's CDR3 is CASGQETQYF. CDR3 bases: TGTGCCAGCGGCCAAGAGACCCAGTACTTC. The full variable domain, in which reference TRBV7-2 and TRBJ2-5 provide the parts outside the CDR3, is GAGVSQSPSNKVTEKGKDVELRCDPISGHTALYWYRQSLGQGLEFLIYFQGNSAPDKSGLPSDRFSAERTGGSVSTLTIQRTQQEDSAVYLCASGQETQYFGPGTRLLVL.

The genes are TRBV19 and TRBJ2-3, with 7 bases that match TRBD1. Trimming took 3 bases from V and 4 from J; bases not matched to a gene: 4. The CDR3 consists of 14 residues. CDR1 is LNHDA and CDR2 is SQIVND in the germline V gene (reference sequence). The CDR3 nucleotides are TGTGCCAGTAGTATGAAGGGGGCCCCAGATACGCAGTATTTT. As protein: CASSMKGAPDTQYF.

This clone has a handful of counts. The rearrangement uses TRBV5-6 and TRBJ2-7, with unresolved D. CDR1 and CDR2 from the germline V gene are SGHDT and YYEEEE. The CDR3 spans 13 residues. V was clipped by 1 base and J by 3 bases, with 8 bases between them. In DNA form, the CDR3 reads TGTGCCAGCAGCTTGTTCAGCTACTACGAGCAGTACTTC. It yields the protein CASSLFSYYEQYF.

The rearrangement links TRBV10-3 to TRBJ2-3; possibly TRBD1 or TRBD2 for D (5 bases each). The CDR3 runs to 15 residues. V lost 0 bases to trimming and J lost 2 bases, with 9 bases between them. Per germline, CDR1 ENHRY and CDR2 SYGVKD. The CDR3 here is CAISESRGDTDTQYF. The CDR3 nucleotides are TGTGCCATCAGTGAGTCTAGAGGGGACACAGATACGCAGTATTTT.

V and J are TRBV4-2 and TRBJ2-7; D unclear. V lost 0 bases to trimming and J lost 3 bases, with 6 bases between them. Germline values: CDR1 LGHNA, CDR2 YNFKEQ. The CDR3 totals 13 residues. This chain's CDR3 is CASSQEWGYEQYF. DNA for the CDR3: TGTGCCAGCAGCCAAGAGTGGGGCTACGAGCAGTACTTC.

The chain joins TRBV4-2 to TRBJ2-7; possible D gene TRBD1, 6 bases. V was pared by 1 base and J by 2 bases, with 12 bases between. In germline, CDR1 is LGHNA, CDR2 YNFKEQ. The CDR3 runs to 15 residues. The CDR3: CASSQAWGTPYEQYF. The CDR3 nucleotides read TGTGCCAGCAGCCAAGCCTGGGGGACACCCTACGAGCAGTACTTC.

The V gene is TRBV10-3, the J gene TRBJ2-2, with TRBD1 matching over 8 bases. The CDR3 length is 15 residues. CDR1 and CDR2 (germline): ENHRY, SYGVKD. The J segment lost 3 bases and the V segment lost 4 bases, leaving 4 bases of the junction unmatched. The CDR3 loop reads CAISAQGVDTGELFF. DNA for the CDR3: TGTGCCATCAGTGCACAGGGGGTCGACACCGGGGAGCTGTTTTTT.

The chain carries TRBV6-5 and TRBJ2-5; D is unclear. The V end lost 5 bases, the J end lost 2 bases, and 9 bases lay between the germline ends. Germline assignment: CDR1 MNHEY and CDR2 SVGAGI. The CDR3 extends over 13 amino acids. The DNA of the CDR3 is TGTGCCAGCAGTCGAGCGATTCAAGAGACCCAGTACTTC. This gives the protein CASSRAIQETQYF.

The J gene is TRBJ2-5, the V gene TRBV7-9, with 13 bases that match TRBD2. The CDR3 loop spans 15 amino acids. The germline CDR1 and CDR2 sequences are SEHNR and FQNEAQ (reference sequence). V was pared by 5 bases and J by 5 bases, with 5 bases of the junction left unmatched. This CDR3 reads CASSPTSGGSETQYF. In DNA, the CDR3 is TGTGCCAGCAGCCCGACTAGCGGGGGGTCGGAGACCCAGTACTTC.

This clone has a handful of counts. The gene calls are TRBV7-9 and TRBJ1-1; D is ambiguous. V gave up 5 bases and J gave up 0 bases, with 16 bases separating them. CDR3 length: 16 residues. Germline V gives CDR1 SEHNR, CDR2 FQNEAQ (reference sequence). The CDR3 nucleotides read TGTGCCAGCAGCCCAAGTTCGCAGCAAATGAACACTGAAGCTTTCTTT. Translated, it gives CASSPSSQQMNTEAFF.

The chain couples TRBV9 to TRBJ2-3, with TRBD2 matching over 10 bases. The V and J ends lost 1 base and 4 bases, in that order; junction bases with no gene match: 6. Germline V gives CDR1 SGDLS, CDR2 YYNGEE. The CDR3 spans 16 residues. The CDR3 region has the DNA TGTGCCAGCAGCGTACAGGTAGCGGGGGGCGCAGATACGCAGTATTTT. This sequence encodes CASSVQVAGGADTQYF.